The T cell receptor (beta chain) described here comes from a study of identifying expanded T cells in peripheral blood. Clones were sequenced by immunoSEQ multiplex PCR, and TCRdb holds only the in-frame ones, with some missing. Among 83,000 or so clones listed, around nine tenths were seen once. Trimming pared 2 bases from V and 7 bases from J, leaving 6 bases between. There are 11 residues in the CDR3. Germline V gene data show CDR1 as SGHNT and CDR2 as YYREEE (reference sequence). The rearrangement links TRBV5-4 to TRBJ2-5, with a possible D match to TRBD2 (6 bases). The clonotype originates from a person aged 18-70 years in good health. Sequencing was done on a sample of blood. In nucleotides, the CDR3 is TGTGCCAGCAGCTTCGGGGGGACCCAGTACTTC. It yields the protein CASSFGGTQYF.